The T cell receptor beta chain under discussion was sequenced for a study of T cells in Graves' hyperthyroidism and ophthalmopathy. Study-level points and caveats: In blood, most of the thyroid clonotypes expanded above 0.001 were also present.

Diagnosing involved the use of clinical symptoms, serum thyroxine and TRAb, thyroid ultrasound and orbital computed tomography. This CDR3 contains 16 residues. The V gene's germline CDR1 is SEHNR and CDR2 FQNEAQ (reference sequence). Template material for amplifying TCR beta CDR3 regions consisted of RNA transcripts. HTBI primers were the set used in a first-round RT-PCR of the TCR CDR3. Via MiXCR, TCRdb re-called the multiplex PCR reads, giving one row per CDR3 protein. The repertoire holds 490,000 or so distinct CDR3 sequences, 22% seen once, with less than 65% in the top ten. This clonotype was recorded only once. Its antigen is as yet unknown. Compared with germline, one end of the junction differs, possibly owing to a read error.

The V gene is TRBV7-9, the J gene TRBJ2-1; D is unclear. Sequenced input: blood. This clonotype was obtained from a woman between 70 and 85 years old with Graves' ophthalmopathy. This CDR3 is CASSEVYSPSYNEQFF. The CDR3 region has the DNA TGCGCCAGCAGTGAAGTCTACTCCCCTTCCTACAATGAGCAGTTCTTC.